This TCR beta chain was found in a study of glioma-infiltrating T cells after dendritic cell vaccination. The overall study: Samples are from glioblastoma patients in Phase I and II dendritic cell vaccine trials. Between 2003 and 2012, patients got autologous tumor lysate-pulsed dendritic cell vaccines.

Primers: 60 V beta forward and 13 J beta reverse. Sequencing used immunoSEQ multiplex PCR; TCRdb keeps in-frame clones, though not all of them. This table has some 30,000 clones, approximately 90% appearing once. Isocitrate dehydrogenase mutation was absent in all glioblastoma patients. V lost 2 bases and J 1 base, leaving 20 bases between the germline ends. The CDR3 is 18 residues long. The germline gives CDR1 LGHNT, CDR2 FRNRAP. The sample in question was blood, obtained before dendritic cell vaccination. The receptor comes from a human donor with glioblastoma. The rearrangement links TRBV12-5 to TRBJ1-1; the D is unclear. The chain's CDR3 is CASGLTPVAGWRNTEAFF. The DNA of the CDR3 is TGTGCTAGTGGTTTGACGCCCGTGGCGGGGTGGAGGAACACTGAAGCTTTCTTT.